Listed below are T cell receptor beta chains from one sample, sequenced in a study of shared clonotypes between healthy human individuals. Method: immunoSEQ multiplex PCR; TCRdb's copy keeps in-frame clones and lacks some. Here the sample spans nearly 1 million clones, 70% to 85% being singletons. Input material: memory CD4+ T cells sorted from blood. These receptors were collected from a young man in good health. CDR3s include the opening cysteine and the closing phenylalanine or tryptophan. D genes are given only for firm matches. Size values are once, few and many counts, or a class for expanded clones, and some rows have none.

cdr3_nt: TGTGCCAGCAGCGTACAGGGGGTTGGTGGCTACACCTTC
cdr3_aa: CASSVQGVGGYTF
clone_size: -
j_call: TRBJ1-2
d_call: TRBD1
v_call: TRBV9

cdr3_nt: TGTGCCAGCAGCGTGGTCTGGTTAGATACGCAGTATTTT
cdr3_aa: CASSVVWLDTQYF
clone_size: -
j_call: TRBJ2-3
d_call: -
v_call: TRBV7-2

cdr3_nt: TGTGCCAGCAGGGTAGAGGGTGGAAACACCATATATTTT
cdr3_aa: CASRVEGGNTIYF
clone_size: -
j_call: TRBJ1-3
d_call: -
v_call: TRBV7-9

cdr3_nt: TGTGCCAGCAAAACGGACAGGAGCAATCAGCCCCAGCATTTT
cdr3_aa: CASKTDRSNQPQHF
clone_size: many
j_call: TRBJ1-5
d_call: TRBD1
v_call: TRBV2

cdr3_nt: TGCGCCAGCTCCCCCAGGCCCTCGACAGATACGCAGTATTTT
cdr3_aa: CASSPRPSTDTQYF
clone_size: -
j_call: TRBJ2-3
d_call: -
v_call: TRBV10-1

cdr3_nt: TGCGCCAGCAGCTCCCTTCCGGACAGGGTTAATGAAAAACTGTTTTTT
cdr3_aa: CASSSLPDRVNEKLFF
clone_size: -
j_call: TRBJ1-4
d_call: TRBD1
v_call: TRBV5-1

cdr3_nt: TGTGCCAGCAGCTCCTTAGCGGGAGCCTCCTACGAGCAGTACTTC
cdr3_aa: CASSSLAGASYEQYF
clone_size: -
j_call: TRBJ2-7
d_call: TRBD2
v_call: TRBV11-2

cdr3_nt: TGTGCCAGCAGTGCCAGGGGGGGCACCGGGGAGCTGTTTTTT
cdr3_aa: CASSARGGTGELFF
clone_size: -
j_call: TRBJ2-2
d_call: -
v_call: TRBV2

cdr3_nt: TGTGCCAGCAGCCCCGACAGGGGGACCCTAAACATTCAGTACTTC
cdr3_aa: CASSPDRGTLNIQYF
clone_size: -
j_call: TRBJ2-4
d_call: TRBD1
v_call: TRBV7-2

cdr3_nt: TGTGCCAGCAGTTACTCGGCAGGGAGGACCTACGAGCAGTACTTC
cdr3_aa: CASSYSAGRTYEQYF
clone_size: -
j_call: TRBJ2-7
d_call: -
v_call: TRBV6-5

cdr3_nt: TGTGCCAGCAGTCTCGCCGGGACTAGCGGGAGAAGGTACTTC
cdr3_aa: CASSLAGTSGRRYF
clone_size: -
j_call: TRBJ2-5
d_call: TRBD2
v_call: TRBV27

cdr3_nt: TGTGCCAGTAGGAAAGAGGGCAATCAGCCCCAGCATTTT
cdr3_aa: CASRKEGNQPQHF
clone_size: few
j_call: TRBJ1-5
d_call: -
v_call: TRBV19

cdr3_nt: TGTGCCAGCAGCTTAGGGCCCCAGGGAGAGCAGTTCTTC
cdr3_aa: CASSLGPQGEQFF
clone_size: -
j_call: TRBJ2-1
d_call: -
v_call: TRBV7-3

cdr3_nt: TGTGCCAGTAGTATCAAACAGTCCAGTAGCTACACCTTC
cdr3_aa: CASSIKQSSSYTF
clone_size: -
j_call: TRBJ1-2
d_call: -
v_call: TRBV19

cdr3_nt: TGCAGCGTGGACACTAGAAAGTTGGGAGATACGCAGTATTTT
cdr3_aa: CSVDTRKLGDTQYF
clone_size: few
j_call: TRBJ2-3
d_call: -
v_call: TRBV29-1

cdr3_nt: TGTGCCAGCAGCACACCTCGGTGGACAGATCAAGAGACCCAGTACTTC
cdr3_aa: CASSTPRWTDQETQYF
clone_size: -
j_call: TRBJ2-5
d_call: -
v_call: TRBV9

cdr3_nt: TGTGCCAGCAGCCGAACCACGGACGGTAATGAAAAACTGTTTTTT
cdr3_aa: CASSRTTDGNEKLFF
clone_size: -
j_call: TRBJ1-4
d_call: -
v_call: TRBV5-4